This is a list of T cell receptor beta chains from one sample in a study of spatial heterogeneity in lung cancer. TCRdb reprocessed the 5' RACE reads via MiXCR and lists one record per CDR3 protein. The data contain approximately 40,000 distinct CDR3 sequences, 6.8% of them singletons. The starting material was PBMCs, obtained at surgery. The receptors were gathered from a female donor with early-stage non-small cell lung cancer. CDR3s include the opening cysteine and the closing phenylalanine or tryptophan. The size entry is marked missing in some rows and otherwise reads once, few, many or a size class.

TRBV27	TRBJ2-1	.	CASQQGRAHEQFF
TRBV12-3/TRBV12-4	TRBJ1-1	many	CASARVLGPGTEAFF
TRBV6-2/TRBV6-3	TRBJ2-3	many	CASSPFQARDTQYF
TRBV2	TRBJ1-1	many	CASSRGRTEAFF
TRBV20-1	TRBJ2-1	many	CSATSLGGGLLGEQFF
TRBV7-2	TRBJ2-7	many	CASSPPFSYEQYF
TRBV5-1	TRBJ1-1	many	CASSWGGQPNTEAFF
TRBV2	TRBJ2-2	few	CASSDRQGFSGELFF
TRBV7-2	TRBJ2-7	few	CASSPRERSEQYF
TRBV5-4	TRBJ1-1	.	CASSKGGDTEAFF
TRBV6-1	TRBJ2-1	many	CASSHIRDEQFF
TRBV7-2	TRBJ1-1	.	CASSYGDIGTPEAFF
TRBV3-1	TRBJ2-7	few	CASSQVEGREQYF
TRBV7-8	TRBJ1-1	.	CASSPRGRGLVTEAFF
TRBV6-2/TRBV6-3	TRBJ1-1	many	CASTLQGAVTEAFF
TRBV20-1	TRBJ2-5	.	CSATPAQVQETQYF
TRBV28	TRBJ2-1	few	CASRTGRNEQFF
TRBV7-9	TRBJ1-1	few	CASSSSKNGGTEAFF